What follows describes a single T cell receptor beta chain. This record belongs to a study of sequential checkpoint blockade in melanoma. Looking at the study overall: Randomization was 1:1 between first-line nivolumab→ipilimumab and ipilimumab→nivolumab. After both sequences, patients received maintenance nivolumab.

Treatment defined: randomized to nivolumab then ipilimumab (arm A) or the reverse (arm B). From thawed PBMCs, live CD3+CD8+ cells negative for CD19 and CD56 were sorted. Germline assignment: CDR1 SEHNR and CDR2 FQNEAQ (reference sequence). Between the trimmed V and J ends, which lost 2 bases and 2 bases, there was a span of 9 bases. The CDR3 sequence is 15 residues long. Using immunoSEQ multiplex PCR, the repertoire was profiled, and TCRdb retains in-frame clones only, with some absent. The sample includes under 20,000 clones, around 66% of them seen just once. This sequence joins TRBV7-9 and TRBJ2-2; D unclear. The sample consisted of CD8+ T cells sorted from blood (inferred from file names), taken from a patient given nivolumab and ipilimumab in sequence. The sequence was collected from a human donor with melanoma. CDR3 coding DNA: TGTGCCAGCAGCTTATATGGCAGAAACACCGGGGAGCTGTTTTTT. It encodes CASSLYGRNTGELFF.